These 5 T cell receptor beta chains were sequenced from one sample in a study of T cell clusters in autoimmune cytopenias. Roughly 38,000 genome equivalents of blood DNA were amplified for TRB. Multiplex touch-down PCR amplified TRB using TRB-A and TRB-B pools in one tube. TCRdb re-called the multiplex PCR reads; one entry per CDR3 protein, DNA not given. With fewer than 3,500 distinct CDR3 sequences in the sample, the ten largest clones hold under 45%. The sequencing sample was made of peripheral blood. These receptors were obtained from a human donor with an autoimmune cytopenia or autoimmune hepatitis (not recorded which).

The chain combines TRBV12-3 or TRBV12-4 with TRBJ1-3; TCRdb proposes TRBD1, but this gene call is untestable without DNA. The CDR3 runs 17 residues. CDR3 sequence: CASSLGQGVFLGNTIYF.

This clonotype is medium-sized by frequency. This CDR3 is CATSDSGRARVREQFF. V and J are TRBV24-1 and TRBJ2-1; the TRBD1 assignment by TCRdb is unverifiable without DNA. CDR1 and CDR2 from the germline V gene are KGHDR and SFDVKD. The CDR3 is made up of 16 amino acids.

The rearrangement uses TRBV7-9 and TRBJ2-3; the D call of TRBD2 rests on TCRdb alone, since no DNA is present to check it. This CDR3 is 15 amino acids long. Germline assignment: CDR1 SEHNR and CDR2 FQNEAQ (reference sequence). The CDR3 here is CASSYRLALADTQYF.

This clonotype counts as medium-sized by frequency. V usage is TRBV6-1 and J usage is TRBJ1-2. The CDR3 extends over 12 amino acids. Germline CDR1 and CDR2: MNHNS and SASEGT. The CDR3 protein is CATWWAGPGYTF.

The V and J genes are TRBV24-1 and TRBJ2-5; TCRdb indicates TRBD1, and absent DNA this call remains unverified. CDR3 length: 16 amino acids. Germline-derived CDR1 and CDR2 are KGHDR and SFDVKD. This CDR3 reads CATSFSGQGAEETQYF.